A selection of T cell receptor beta chains follows, all from one sample in a study of cytomegalovirus exposure and HLA in healthy donors. Clones were read by immunoSEQ multiplex PCR, and TCRdb kept only the in-frame ones, dropping some. The data contain over 60,000 clones, approximately 96% of them singletons. The sequenced material came from PBMCs. Every receptor here comes from a man aged 18 to 35 in good health and CMV-seronegative. CDR3s include the opening cysteine and the closing phenylalanine or tryptophan. Fields, in order: D gene, V gene, J gene, CDR3 DNA, CDR3 protein. D genes are given only for firm matches.

>TRBD2|TRBV27|TRBJ2-1
TGTGCCAGCAGTTTCTTGGCGGGGGGGCCAAATGAGCAGTTCTTC
CASSFLAGGPNEQFF
>TRBD2|TRBV4-1|TRBJ2-7
TGCGCCAGCAGCCAAGATGCAGTAGCGCGGGGGGGCCCCACCTACGAGCAGTACTTC
CASSQDAVARGGPTYEQYF
>TRBD2|TRBV19|TRBJ2-3
TGTGCCAGTAGCAAAGGGCGGGGGGCTAGCACAGATACGCAGTATTTT
CASSKGRGASTDTQYF
>TRBD1|TRBV13|TRBJ1-4
TGTGCCAGCATCCCAACCGGCGGGACAGGGGACGAAAAACTGTTTTTT
CASIPTGGTGDEKLFF
>-|TRBV29-1|TRBJ1-1
TGCAGCGTTGCTCTTCTGTCCAGGAACACTGAAGCTTTCTTT
CSVALLSRNTEAFF
>TRBD1|TRBV6-1|TRBJ1-2
TGTGCCAGCAGCGAGGCGGGACAGGCTAACTATGGCTACACCTTC
CASSEAGQANYGYTF
>TRBD2|TRBV27|TRBJ2-1
TGTGCCAGCAGGGGGGGCGGACTAGCGGGGGGGCAATACAATGAGCAGTTCTTC
CASRGGGLAGGQYNEQFF
>-|TRBV7-3|TRBJ2-2
TGTGCCAGCAGCCCCAGCCGGACAGTCACCGGGGAGCTGTTTTTT
CASSPSRTVTGELFF
>-|TRBV30|TRBJ1-4
TGTGCCTGGACTTTAGACAGTTTAGGAGAAAAACTGTTTTTT
CAWTLDSLGEKLFF
>-|TRBV2|TRBJ2-7
TGTGCCAGCAGTGAAGGATTGGGCGGGGAGCAGTACTTC
CASSEGLGGEQYF
>-|TRBV5-6|TRBJ2-7
TGTGCCAGCAGCTTGGCCTGGGGAGAGAACGAGCAGTACTTC
CASSLAWGENEQYF
>-|TRBV7-3|TRBJ2-4
TGTGCCAGCAGCTTAATCGGGGGGCCACCGAATATTCAGTACTTC
CASSLIGGPPNIQYF
>TRBD1|TRBV30|TRBJ1-1
TGTGCCTGGAGAGAGGGCAGGGGGTTCGCTCAGAACACTGAAGCTTTCTTT
CAWREGRGFAQNTEAFF
>-|TRBV7-6|TRBJ1-1
TGTGCCAGCAGCTTAAAGGAGAGAGGCACTGAAGCTTTCTTT
CASSLKERGTEAFF
>-|TRBV5-4|TRBJ1-1
TGTGCCAGCAGCCCCGTGGAGACCGCCTCGATGAACACTGAAGCTTTCTTT
CASSPVETASMNTEAFF
>TRBD1|TRBV5-1|TRBJ2-7
TGCGCCAGCAGCCCATCGTTTGGGACAGGGGGCATCTACGAGCAGTACTTC
CASSPSFGTGGIYEQYF
>TRBD2|TRBV11-2|TRBJ2-3
TGTGCCAGCAGCTTGACGTTTAGCGGGGGTTCCACAGATACGCAGTATTTT
CASSLTFSGGSTDTQYF
>-|TRBV28|TRBJ2-6
TGTGCCACCCAGCGTATAACGACGATCTCTGGGGCCAACGTCCTGACTTTC
CATQRITTISGANVLTF